These 24 T cell receptor beta chains were sequenced from one sample in a study of CD8 T cells in ankylosing spondylitis. TCRdb analysed the 5' RACE reads with MiXCR anew, one entry per CDR3 protein. The sample yields roughly 170,000 distinct CDR3 sequences, around a tenth seen once. Sequencing was carried out using blood, either unsorted or a sorted T cell fraction (not recorded which). The receptors shown here come from a female donor with ankylosing spondylitis or in good health (not recorded which).

CDR3 sequence (DNA): TGCGCCAGCAGCTTGGGCCACTCGAACACTGAAGCTTTCTTT. Its translation is CASSLGHSNTEAFF. The chain links TRBV5-1 to TRBJ1-1; D not resolved. The germline V and J ends were trimmed by 0 bases and 1 base, with 7 bases remaining between them. This CDR3 is 14 amino acids long. The germline V gene encodes CDR1 SGHRS and CDR2 YFSETQ.

This clonotype was observed a few times. The chain links TRBV6-6 to TRBJ2-5; D is unclear. The germline gives CDR1 MNHNY, CDR2 SVGAGI (reference sequence). The germline V and J ends were trimmed by 8 bases and 6 bases, with 16 bases remaining between them. This CDR3 is 13 amino acids long. The CDR3 region has the DNA TGTGCCAGCTTAACCGACCCTGAGCAGACCCAGTACTTC. As protein: CASLTDPEQTQYF.

There are a few counts of this clonotype. This chain uses TRBV12-3 or TRBV12-4 with TRBJ2-1, with TRBD2 matching over 8 bases. The CDR3 consists of 14 residues. V shed 10 bases, J shed 9 bases, and the junction held 14 bases outside the gene matches. CDR3 coding DNA: TGTGCCATCGGAACCGGGACTAGGGGATCTGAGCAGTTCTTC. Protein sequence: CAIGTGTRGSEQFF.

At least ten counts were recorded for this clonotype. The gene calls are TRBV27 and TRBJ2-7, with D tentatively TRBD2 (5 bases). The germline gives CDR1 MNHEY, CDR2 SMNVEV (reference sequence). The CDR3 runs to 13 residues. Trimming removed 3 bases from V and 2 bases from J, with 8 bases in between. The CDR3 region is CASSFRGPYEQYF. DNA of the CDR3: TGTGCCAGCAGTTTTCGGGGTCCCTACGAGCAGTACTTC.

The table lists this clonotype with a few counts. This sequence joins TRBV12-3 or TRBV12-4 and TRBJ2-1; a possible D gene is TRBD2 (7 bases). The CDR3 is 15 amino acids. With 3 bases removed from V and 5 bases from J, the gap between germline ends came to 14 bases. The CDR3 DNA follows: TGTGCCAGCAGTTTTAGCGGCGGGGGCCACAATGAGCAGTTCTTC. The encoded protein is CASSFSGGGHNEQFF.

This clonotype appeared many times. The V gene is TRBV4-3, the J gene TRBJ1-5, with D perhaps matching TRBD1 (5 bases). With 0 bases removed from V and 7 bases from J, the gap between germline ends came to 16 bases. The CDR3 has 16 amino acids. CDR1 is LGHNA, CDR2 YSLEER, per germline. CDR3 residues: CASSQDRARWGQPQHF. The CDR3 DNA is TGCGCCAGCAGCCAAGATCGGGCGAGGTGGGGGCAGCCCCAGCATTTT.

This clonotype has at least ten counts. This chain joins TRBV6-5 and TRBJ2-1; 9 nucleotides agree with TRBD2. Germline V gene data show CDR1 as MNHEY and CDR2 as SVGAGI. Trimming took 6 bases from V and 5 from J; bases not matched to a gene: 17. This CDR3 contains 18 residues. CDR3 sequence (DNA): TGTGCCAGCAGCCCCTCCCTACCTATTAGCGGGGGAAACAATGAGCAGTTCTTC. Amino acid sequence: CASSPSLPISGGNNEQFF.

This clonotype occurred many times. The CDR3 sequence is CASSQALRLSTDTQYF. In DNA, the CDR3 is TGTGCCAGCAGCCAAGCTTTGCGGTTAAGCACAGATACGCAGTATTTT. The rearrangement joins TRBV4-2 to TRBJ2-3; no firm D call. The CDR3 is 16 amino acids. The V gene's germline CDR1 is LGHNA and CDR2 YNFKEQ. V was trimmed by 1 base and J by 0 bases, leaving 11 bases between them.

This clonotype was recorded a few times. This rearrangement joins TRBV4-1 to TRBJ2-3; TRBD1 is a possible D gene (5 bases). Germline assignment: CDR1 MGHRA and CDR2 YSYEKL. V dropped 4 bases and J dropped 0 bases, with 8 bases sitting between them. This CDR3 has 14 residues. In nucleotides, the CDR3 is TGCGCCAGCAGCCGACAGATTAGCACAGATACGCAGTATTTT. Translating gives CASSRQISTDTQYF.

The chain carries TRBV7-9 and TRBJ2-1; TRBD2 is a possible D gene (7 bases). The CDR3 is 12 amino acids. The V gene lost 8 bases and the J gene lost 7 bases, with 12 bases spanning the gap. Per germline, CDR1 SEHNR and CDR2 FQNEAQ (reference sequence). DNA for the CDR3: TGTGCCAGCGCCAGGGGAGGGAATGAGCAGTTCTTC. Its protein is CASARGGNEQFF.

In its sample, this clonotype was seen many times. The chain employs TRBV6-6 and TRBJ1-1; 7 bases are a match to TRBD1. V shed 5 bases and J 6 bases; nucleotides not matched to a gene: 3. The CDR3 is made up of 12 amino acids. CDR1 and CDR2 (germline): MNHNY, SVGAGI (reference sequence). CDR3 DNA: TGTGCCAGCAGTCCACAGGGGTCTGAAGCTTTCTTT. Encoded protein: CASSPQGSEAFF.

This clonotype was counted only a few times. V usage is TRBV27 and J usage is TRBJ2-2; the D gene is possibly TRBD2 (5 bases). The CDR3 covers 13 residues. CDR1 and CDR2 from the germline V gene are MNHEY and SMNVEV (reference sequence). The ends were cut back, 6 bases at V and 6 bases at J, with 11 bases in the middle. The CDR3 spells CASSNSEAGELFF. The CDR3 DNA reads TGTGCCAGCAGCAATAGCGAGGCCGGGGAGCTGTTTTTT.

In its sample, this clonotype was seen a few times. J is TRBJ2-2 and V is TRBV9; 7 positions match TRBD1. CDR3 length equals 14 residues. Germline CDR1 is SGDLS and CDR2 is YYNGEE. Trimming at V came to 4 bases and at J to 6 bases, leaving 6 bases not matched to a gene. This chain's CDR3 is CASSPDRAAGELFF. The CDR3 region has the DNA TGTGCCAGCAGCCCTGACAGGGCGGCCGGGGAGCTGTTTTTT.

The chain couples TRBV5-4 to TRBJ1-5; TRBD1 is a possible D gene (6 bases). This CDR3 is built from 13 residues. V shed 0 bases and J shed 5 bases, with 6 bases lying between them. Germline assignment: CDR1 SGHNT and CDR2 YYREEE (reference sequence). The CDR3 DNA reads TGTGCCAGCAGCTTGGGGACAGATCAGCCCCAGCATTTT. Encoded protein: CASSLGTDQPQHF.

The sample holds many counts of this clonotype. The chain joins TRBV27 to TRBJ2-1, with a possible D match to TRBD1 (5 bases). Trimming pared 0 bases from V and 8 bases from J, leaving 14 bases between. In germline, CDR1 is MNHEY, CDR2 SMNVEV (reference sequence). The CDR3 runs 15 residues. The CDR3 nucleotides read TGTGCCAGCAGTTTATCCGGACATCTTAAGGATGAGCAGTTCTTC. Residues: CASSLSGHLKDEQFF.

This clonotype was seen a handful of times. Germline and junction disagree at one end, which may indicate a read error. The chain links TRBV27 to TRBJ2-7; D is ambiguous. CDR1 and CDR2 from the germline V gene are MNHEY and SMNVEV (reference sequence). CDR3 length: 14 residues. The CDR3 DNA reads as TGTACCAGCAGTTTATCCTTCACCGCCTACGAGCAGTACTTC. Amino acid sequence: CTSSLSFTAYEQYF.

This clonotype has only a few counts. The genes are TRBV5-6 and TRBJ2-7; D may match TRBD1 or TRBD2 (5 bases each). V was shortened by 4 bases and J by 2 bases, with 13 bases between the two germline ends. This CDR3 is built from 14 residues. The germline gives CDR1 SGHDT, CDR2 YYEEEE. The CDR3, as DNA: TGTGCCAGCAGCCACGGGGCGTCGACCTACGAGCAGTACTTC. This codes for CASSHGASTYEQYF.

This clonotype was counted a few times. The chain couples TRBV7-2 to TRBJ1-1; D unresolved. Germline V gene lookup returns CDR1 SGHTA and CDR2 FQGNSA. V shed 5 bases and J shed 3 bases, with 13 bases lying between them. There are 14 residues in the CDR3. In DNA form, the CDR3 reads TGTGCCAGCAGCCCCGGAAGGCTTCACACTGAAGCTTTCTTT. This translates into CASSPGRLHTEAFF.

The chain links TRBV2 to TRBJ2-1; D gene ambiguous. The V end lost 3 bases, the J end lost 2 bases, and 8 bases lay between the germline ends. Looked up from germline, CDR1 is SNHLY and CDR2 is FYNNEI. CDR3 length equals 14 residues. The CDR3 nucleotides read TGTGCCAGCAGTGAGCCGGATGCCTACAATGAGCAGTTCTTC. It encodes CASSEPDAYNEQFF.

In this sample, this clonotype turned up many times. V usage is TRBV20-1 and J usage is TRBJ2-7, with D unresolved. This CDR3 comprises 13 residues. V gave up 5 bases and J gave up 0 bases, with 11 bases separating them. Germline V gene sequence: CDR1 DFQATT, CDR2 SNEGSKA (reference sequence). The CDR3 region is CSALPLTSYEQYF. CDR3 in DNA: TGCAGTGCTCTACCACTCACCTCCTACGAGCAGTACTTC.

CDR3 nucleotides: TGTGCCATCAGTGCCTCCCGAGAGACCCAGTACTTC. Encoded protein: CAISASRETQYF. This chain uses TRBV10-3 with TRBJ2-5, with D hard to call. The ends were cut back, 4 bases at V and 4 bases at J, with 7 bases in the middle. The germline V gene encodes CDR1 ENHRY and CDR2 SYGVKD. The CDR3 is 12 amino acids.

The table lists this clonotype with many counts. The chain combines TRBV9 with TRBJ2-2; a weak D match, TRBD2 (6 bases). Trimming stripped 1 base from V and 6 bases from J, with 22 bases between. CDR3 length: 18 residues. The germline CDR1 and CDR2 sequences are SGDLS and YYNGEE. In DNA form, the CDR3 reads TGTGCCAGCAGCGTAAAACCCGGGGCAGGGAGGTCCGCCGGGGAGCTGTTTTTT. Amino acid sequence: CASSVKPGAGRSAGELFF.

The V call is TRBV6-1, the J call TRBJ2-2; D is perhaps TRBD2 (8 bases). Germline CDR1 and CDR2: MNHNS and SASEGT. Trimming cost V 3 bases and J 6 bases, with 14 bases left between them. There are 15 residues in the CDR3. The CDR3 nucleotides are TGTGCCAGCAGTGACGGGAGGGGGCCCGCCGGGGAGCTGTTTTTT. Its protein is CASSDGRGPAGELFF.

In this sample, this clonotype turned up many times. The gene calls are TRBV7-2 and TRBJ2-1; the D gene could be TRBD1 or TRBD2 (5 bases each). Deletions cut 1 base from V and 10 bases from J, with 23 bases between. CDR3 length: 17 amino acids. Per germline, CDR1 SGHTA and CDR2 FQGNSA. The CDR3 region is CASSLGSIGTPRSEQFF. DNA for the CDR3: TGTGCCAGCAGCTTAGGGAGTATCGGGACCCCACGTTCCGAGCAGTTCTTC.